Below are 8 T cell receptor beta chains sequenced from a single sample in a study of OX40 agonist ivuxolimab in advanced cancers. TCRdb's table, derived via immunoSEQ multiplex PCR, lists solely in-frame clones and lacks some. The table shows roughly 49,000 clones, with around 87% occurring only once. The sample in question was CD4+ or CD8+ T cells sorted from blood, obtained in a trial of the OX40 agonist ivuxolimab. The receptors were gathered from an adult with an advanced solid tumor such as melanoma, head and neck, liver or kidney cancer.

The genes are TRBV19 and TRBJ2-3; possible D gene TRBD1, 6 bases. Germline V lookup: CDR1 LNHDA, CDR2 SQIVND (reference sequence). This CDR3 has 14 amino acids. Trimming removed 10 bases at V and 2 bases at J, with 16 bases between. The CDR3 coding sequence is TGTGCCATTAGCCAAGGGGACAACACAGATACGCAGTATTTT. This translates into CAISQGDNTDTQYF.

This chain joins TRBV7-9 and TRBJ2-5; D not certain. This CDR3 is 14 amino acids long. In germline, CDR1 is SEHNR, CDR2 FQNEAQ (reference sequence). Between the trimmed V and J ends, which lost 5 bases and 0 bases, there was a span of 10 bases. CDR3 loop: CASSRPVYQETQYF. The CDR3 DNA follows: TGTGCCAGCAGCCGGCCCGTGTACCAAGAGACCCAGTACTTC.

The chain recombines TRBV12-5 with TRBJ2-7, with D uncertain. V was cut by 0 bases and J by 4 bases, with 28 bases left in between. There are 20 residues in the CDR3. Germline CDR1 is LGHNT and CDR2 is FRNRAP. The chain's CDR3 is CASGLVLSGPVGIEGYEQYF. The DNA of the CDR3 is TGTGCTAGTGGTTTGGTACTTTCAGGCCCCGTGGGGATAGAAGGTTACGAGCAGTACTTC.

This clone was counted a few times. The CDR3 coding sequence is TGTGCCAGCAGCTACCACCAGAAGACAGGGAGGGGCTACACCTTC. Its translation is CASSYHQKTGRGYTF. The V call is TRBV6-5, the J call TRBJ1-2; 7 nucleotides align to TRBD1. Per the germline V gene, CDR1 is MNHEY and CDR2 is SVGAGI. Germline trimming cut 6 bases from V and 8 bases from J; bases unmatched to any gene: 15. The CDR3 is 15 residues long.

The V call is TRBV4-3, the J call TRBJ1-1; 9 bases map to TRBD1. Germline V gives CDR1 LGHNA, CDR2 YSLEER. The CDR3 loop spans 16 amino acids. The V gene end was trimmed by 3 bases and the J gene end by 5 bases; junction bases not matched to a gene: 10. CDR3 sequence: CASSQNRGLEGTEAFF. As DNA, the CDR3 is TGCGCCAGCAGCCAGAACAGGGGGCTTGAGGGAACTGAAGCTTTCTTT.

This clone has only one observation. The V call is TRBV7-9, the J call TRBJ2-5, with D unresolved. The CDR3 contains 15 residues. V was pared by 4 bases and J by 2 bases, with 14 bases between. Germline CDR1 reads SEHNR; CDR2 reads FQNEAQ (reference sequence). Written as DNA, the CDR3 is TGTGCCAGCAGCTCGTCGACGACCAATCAAGAGACCCAGTACTTC. This codes for CASSSSTTNQETQYF.

The chain is built from TRBV5-1 and TRBJ2-7, with 7 bases matching TRBD1. The trim removed 1 base at V and 5 bases at J, leaving 12 bases unmatched. CDR1 and CDR2 from the germline V gene are SGHRS and YFSETQ. This CDR3 has 16 residues. This CDR3 is CASSLLFGTAFHEQYF. For the CDR3, the DNA is TGCGCCAGCAGCTTGTTATTCGGGACAGCCTTTCACGAGCAGTACTTC.

This clone was recorded only once. The rearrangement joins TRBV19 to TRBJ2-7; possibly TRBD1 for D (5 bases). The CDR3 runs 13 residues. Per germline, CDR1 LNHDA and CDR2 SQIVND (reference sequence). V was cut by 6 bases and J by 1 base, with 10 bases left in between. In DNA form, the CDR3 reads TGTGCCAGTAGCGTGACAGCTTCCTACGAGCAGTACTTC. Translation: CASSVTASYEQYF.